These 14 T cell receptor beta chains share one sample of origin, sequenced in a study of beta chain features in type 1 diabetes. General study results and limits: Moderate yet significant TCRB CDR3 shortening was seen in Type 1 diabetes patients in all four CD4+ subsets.

Since all of the isolated RNA was reverse transcribed, expressed TCRB transcripts were what got sequenced. Assay: immunoSEQ multiplex PCR; the TCRdb copy retains only in-frame clones and omits some. There are approximately 240,000 clones in the sample; roughly 17% occur only once, and approximately 0.087% lies in the top ten. Antigens of these TCRs are unknown. The sequenced sample was naive CD4+ T cells from blood. The receptor set was obtained from a man under 40 with type 1 diabetes.

This sequence joins TRBV30 and TRBJ2-1; D is perhaps TRBD2 (6 bases). This CDR3 region has 15 residues. Germline V CDR1 and CDR2: GTSNPN, SVGIG (reference sequence). Trimming took off 4 bases at V and 0 bases at J, with 13 bases between the two ends. The CDR3 DNA reads as TGTGCCTGGAAAAAGGAGGGATCCTCCTACAATGAGCAGTTCTTC. Amino acids: CAWKKEGSSYNEQFF.

V is TRBV28 and J is TRBJ2-5; the match to TRBD1 covers 7 bases. The CDR3 runs to 14 residues. The V segment lost 6 bases and the J segment 5 bases; nucleotides outside the gene matches: 9. Germline-derived CDR1 and CDR2 are MDHEN and SYDVKM. CDR3 protein: CASRRTGPWETQYF. The CDR3 DNA is TGTGCCAGCAGAAGGACAGGCCCCTGGGAGACCCAGTACTTC.

The chain has TRBV7-3 and TRBJ2-5, with D maybe TRBD1 (6 bases). V gave up 4 bases and J gave up 3 bases, with 12 bases separating them. Germline-derived CDR1 and CDR2 are SGHTA and FQGTGA. CDR3 size: 14 residues. This chain's CDR3 is CASSYQDSKETQYF. The CDR3 DNA follows: TGTGCCAGCAGCTACCAGGACAGTAAAGAGACCCAGTACTTC.

The rearrangement links TRBV20-1 to TRBJ2-1; D gene unclear. This CDR3 region has 10 residues. Germline V gene sequence: CDR1 DFQATT, CDR2 SNEGSKA (reference sequence). V lost 6 bases and J 10 bases, leaving 10 bases between the germline ends. DNA for the CDR3: TGCAGTGCGACCCGTAGGGAGCAGTTCTTC. It encodes CSATRREQFF.

This clone was seen a handful of times. This rearrangement joins TRBV30 to TRBJ1-3; 7 bases agree with TRBD1. Trimming at V came to 5 bases and at J to 2 bases, leaving 0 bases not matched to a gene. Germline CDR1 reads GTSNPN; CDR2 reads SVGIG (reference sequence). The CDR3 sequence is 12 residues long. The CDR3, as DNA: TGTGCCTGGGACAGGGCTGGAAACACCATATATTTT. Protein product: CAWDRAGNTIYF.

The sample holds a few counts of this clone. The chain has TRBV27 and TRBJ1-5; D is undetermined. V lost 2 bases, J lost 6 bases, and 11 bases lay in between. Germline V CDR1 and CDR2: MNHEY, SMNVEV (reference sequence). The CDR3 spans 14 residues. The CDR3 DNA sequence: TGTGCCAGCAGTTTACGAAGGGATGTTCAGCCCCAGCATTTT. Encoded protein: CASSLRRDVQPQHF.

This chain links TRBV30 with TRBJ2-7, with D unresolved. There are 13 residues in the CDR3. Trimming took 2 bases from V and 11 from J, leaving 19 bases between them. Germline V gives CDR1 GTSNPN, CDR2 SVGIG (reference sequence). This CDR3 reads CAWSRGGHLGEYF. Here the CDR3 DNA reads TGTGCCTGGAGTAGAGGTGGTCATCTTGGCGAGTACTTC.

The rearrangement links TRBV28 to TRBJ2-7; D gene ambiguous. This CDR3 region has 14 residues. Between the trimmed V and J ends, which lost 3 bases and 0 bases, there was a span of 9 bases. CDR1 is MDHEN and CDR2 is SYDVKM in the germline V gene. The DNA for the CDR3 is TGTGCCAGCAGTTTCACGGGTAGCTCCTACGAGCAGTACTTC. Translated, it gives CASSFTGSSYEQYF.

This clone has more than one count but fewer than ten. The chain carries TRBV5-1 and TRBJ2-3; D unresolved. V lost 4 bases and J 3 bases, leaving 12 bases between the germline ends. Germline assignment: CDR1 SGHRS and CDR2 YFSETQ. The CDR3 runs 14 residues. DNA for the CDR3: TGCGCCAGCAGCCCCCCCGGACGTACAGATACGCAGTATTTT. This translates into CASSPPGRTDTQYF.

This clone appeared a few times. The rearrangement uses TRBV4-1 and TRBJ2-3; D gene ambiguous. The germline V and J ends were trimmed by 1 base and 1 base, with 21 bases remaining between them. The CDR3 is made up of 19 amino acids. Germline V gene lookup returns CDR1 MGHRA and CDR2 YSYEKL. In nucleotides, the CDR3 is TGCGCCAGCAGCCAAGCGAAGGGTGAACATGGGTCTGGCACAGATACGCAGTATTTT. Translating it yields CASSQAKGEHGSGTDTQYF.

CDR3 nucleotide sequence: TGCGCCAGCAGCCGTCTTGGGGATACGCAGTATTTT. It is translated as CASSRLGDTQYF. This chain joins TRBV4-1 and TRBJ2-3; no firm D call. The CDR3 loop spans 12 amino acids. Trimming removed 4 bases at V and 6 bases at J, with 8 bases between. CDR1 and CDR2 (germline): MGHRA, YSYEKL.

This chain joins TRBV7-9 and TRBJ2-1, with a weak D call TRBD2 (5 bases). V lost 7 bases, J lost 4 bases, and 23 bases lay in between. The CDR3 length is 17 residues. Germline CDR1 SEHNR, CDR2 FQNEAQ (reference sequence). The CDR3 protein is CASIRGIQIPTYNEQFF. CDR3 sequence (DNA): TGTGCCAGCATTAGAGGGATACAGATCCCAACATACAATGAGCAGTTCTTC.

The rearrangement links TRBV7-9 to TRBJ2-2; 14 bases are a match to TRBD2. Germline CDR1 is SEHNR and CDR2 is FQNEAQ (reference sequence). J was trimmed by 7 bases and V by 5 bases; bases with no gene match: 9. CDR3 size: 17 residues. CDR3 in amino acids: CASSPPGLAGAVGELFF. The CDR3 nucleotides read TGTGCCAGCAGCCCCCCGGGACTAGCGGGAGCCGTCGGGGAGCTGTTTTTT.

The genes are TRBV9 and TRBJ1-4; D gene unclear. CDR3 length: 13 residues. Per germline, CDR1 SGDLS and CDR2 YYNGEE. V lost 3 bases to trimming and J lost 8 bases, with 11 bases between them. The CDR3 bases are TGTGCCAGCAGCGATCGGAAGGACGAAAAACTGTTTTTT. Amino acids: CASSDRKDEKLFF.